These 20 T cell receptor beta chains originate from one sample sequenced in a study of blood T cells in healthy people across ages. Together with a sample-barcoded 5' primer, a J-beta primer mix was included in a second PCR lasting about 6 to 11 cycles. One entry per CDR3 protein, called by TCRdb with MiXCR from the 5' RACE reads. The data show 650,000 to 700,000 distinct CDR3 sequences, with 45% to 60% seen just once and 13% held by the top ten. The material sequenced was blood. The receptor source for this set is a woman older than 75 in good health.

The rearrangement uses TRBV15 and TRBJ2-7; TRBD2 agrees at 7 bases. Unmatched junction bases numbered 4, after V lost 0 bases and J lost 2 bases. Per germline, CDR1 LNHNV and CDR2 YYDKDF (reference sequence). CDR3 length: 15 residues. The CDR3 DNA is TGTGCCACCAGCAGAGATCTAGCGGTACCCTACGAGCAGTACTTC. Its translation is CATSRDLAVPYEQYF.

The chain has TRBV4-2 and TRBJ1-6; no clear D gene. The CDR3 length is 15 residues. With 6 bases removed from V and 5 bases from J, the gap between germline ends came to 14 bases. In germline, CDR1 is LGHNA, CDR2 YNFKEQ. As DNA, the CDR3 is TGTGCCAGCAGACAGTTCGAGCAGGATAATTCACCCCTCCACTTT. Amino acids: CASRQFEQDNSPLHF.

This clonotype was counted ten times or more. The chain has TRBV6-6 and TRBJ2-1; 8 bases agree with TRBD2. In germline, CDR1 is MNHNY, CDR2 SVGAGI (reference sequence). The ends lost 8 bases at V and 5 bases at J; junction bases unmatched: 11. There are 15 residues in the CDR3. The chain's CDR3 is CASRGVRGADNEQFF. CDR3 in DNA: TGTGCCAGCCGAGGTGTGCGGGGGGCCGACAATGAGCAGTTCTTC.

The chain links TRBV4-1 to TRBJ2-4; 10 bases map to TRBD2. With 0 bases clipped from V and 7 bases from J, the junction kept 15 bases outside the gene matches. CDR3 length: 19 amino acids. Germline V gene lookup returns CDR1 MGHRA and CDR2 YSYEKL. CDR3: CASSQDTIHLAGVGNIQYF. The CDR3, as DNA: TGCGCCAGCAGCCAAGATACCATTCACCTAGCGGGGGTTGGTAACATTCAGTACTTC.

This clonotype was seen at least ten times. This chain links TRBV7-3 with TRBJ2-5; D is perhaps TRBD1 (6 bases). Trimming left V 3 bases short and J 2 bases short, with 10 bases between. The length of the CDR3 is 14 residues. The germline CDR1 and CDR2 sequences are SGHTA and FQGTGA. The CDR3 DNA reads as TGTGCCAGCAGCTTTGGACAGAGACAAGAGACCCAGTACTTC. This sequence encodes CASSFGQRQETQYF.

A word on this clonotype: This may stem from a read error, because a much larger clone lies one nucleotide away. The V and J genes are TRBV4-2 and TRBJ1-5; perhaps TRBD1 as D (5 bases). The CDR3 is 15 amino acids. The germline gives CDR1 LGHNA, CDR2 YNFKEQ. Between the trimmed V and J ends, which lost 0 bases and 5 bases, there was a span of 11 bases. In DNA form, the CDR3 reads TGTGCCAGCAGCCAAGATCGGCAGGGCCATCAGCCCCAGCATTTT. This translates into CASSQDRQGHQPQHF.

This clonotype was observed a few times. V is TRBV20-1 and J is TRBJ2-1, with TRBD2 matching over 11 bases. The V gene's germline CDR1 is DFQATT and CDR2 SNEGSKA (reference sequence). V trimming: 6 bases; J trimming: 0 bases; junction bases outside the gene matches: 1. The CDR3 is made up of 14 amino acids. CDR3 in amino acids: CSAGTSGSYNEQFF. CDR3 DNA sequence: TGCAGTGCCGGGACTAGCGGCTCCTACAATGAGCAGTTCTTC.

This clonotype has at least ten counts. The CDR3 nucleotides read TGTGCCAGCAGTTACCGACAGGTATATGGCTACACCTTC. Translating it yields CASSYRQVYGYTF. The rearrangement uses TRBV12-3 or TRBV12-4 and TRBJ1-2; weak D call: TRBD1 (6 bases). V gave up 4 bases and J gave up 5 bases, with 11 bases separating them. The CDR3 has 13 amino acids.

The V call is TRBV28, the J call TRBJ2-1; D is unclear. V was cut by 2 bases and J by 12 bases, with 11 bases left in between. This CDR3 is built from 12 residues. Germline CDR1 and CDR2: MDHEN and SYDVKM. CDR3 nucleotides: TGTGCCAGCAGTTTAATGGGTAGAGGGCAGTTCTTC. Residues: CASSLMGRGQFF.

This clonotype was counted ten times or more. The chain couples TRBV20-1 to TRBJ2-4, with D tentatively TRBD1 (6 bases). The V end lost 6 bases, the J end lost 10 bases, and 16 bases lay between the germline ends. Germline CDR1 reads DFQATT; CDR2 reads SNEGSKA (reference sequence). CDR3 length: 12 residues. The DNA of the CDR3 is TGCAGTGCAATGACAGGCACCCCTATTCAGTACTTC. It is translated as CSAMTGTPIQYF.

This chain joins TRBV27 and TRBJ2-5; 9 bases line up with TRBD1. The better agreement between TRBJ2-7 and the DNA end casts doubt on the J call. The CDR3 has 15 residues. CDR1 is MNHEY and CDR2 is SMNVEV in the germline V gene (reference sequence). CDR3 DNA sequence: TGTGCCAGCAGTAACACCTGGACAGGGGCAAACGAGCAGTACTTC. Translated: CASSNTWTGANEQYF.

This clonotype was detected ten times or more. CDR3 amino acids: CASISSGAGNQPQHF. In DNA form, the CDR3 reads TGTGCCAGCATAAGTTCAGGGGCCGGCAATCAGCCCCAGCATTTT. This chain joins TRBV28 and TRBJ1-5; TRBD1 might be the D (6 bases). This CDR3 is built from 15 residues. Trimming shortened V by 7 bases and J by 2 bases, and 15 bases separated the two germline ends. Germline V gene sequence: CDR1 MDHEN, CDR2 SYDVKM.

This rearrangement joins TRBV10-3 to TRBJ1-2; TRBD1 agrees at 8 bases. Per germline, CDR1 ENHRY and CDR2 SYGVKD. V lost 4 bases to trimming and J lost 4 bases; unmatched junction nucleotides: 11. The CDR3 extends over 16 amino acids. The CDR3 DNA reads TGTGCCATCAGTGTTGGGGGGACAGGTTCGAGCTATGGCTACACCTTC. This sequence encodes CAISVGGTGSSYGYTF.

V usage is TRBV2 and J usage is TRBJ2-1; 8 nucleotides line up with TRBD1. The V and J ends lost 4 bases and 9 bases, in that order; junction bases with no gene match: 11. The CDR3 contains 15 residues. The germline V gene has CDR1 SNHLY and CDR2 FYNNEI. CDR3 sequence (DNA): TGTGCCAGCAGTGTCCCGGGACAGGAGAGGAGTGAGCAGTTCTTC. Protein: CASSVPGQERSEQFF. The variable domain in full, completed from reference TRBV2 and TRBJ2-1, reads EPEVTQTPSHQVTQMGQEVILRCVPISNHLYFYWYRQILGQKVEFLVSFYNNEISEKSEIFDDQFSVERPDGSNFTLKIRSTKLEDSAMYFCASSVPGQERSEQFFGPGTRLTVL.

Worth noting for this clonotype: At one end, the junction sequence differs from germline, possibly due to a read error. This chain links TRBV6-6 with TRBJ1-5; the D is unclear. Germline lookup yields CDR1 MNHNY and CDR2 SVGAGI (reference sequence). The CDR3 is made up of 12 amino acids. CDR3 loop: CVSDPGNQPQHF. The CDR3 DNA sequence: TGTGTCAGCGATCCTGGCAATCAGCCCCAGCATTTT.

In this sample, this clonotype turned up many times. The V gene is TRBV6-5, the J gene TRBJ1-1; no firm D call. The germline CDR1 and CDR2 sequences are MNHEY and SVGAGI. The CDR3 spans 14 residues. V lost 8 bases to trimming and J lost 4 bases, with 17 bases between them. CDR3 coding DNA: TGTGCCAGCGGACCCATCCGCGGGGTCACTGAAGCTTTCTTT. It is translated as CASGPIRGVTEAFF.

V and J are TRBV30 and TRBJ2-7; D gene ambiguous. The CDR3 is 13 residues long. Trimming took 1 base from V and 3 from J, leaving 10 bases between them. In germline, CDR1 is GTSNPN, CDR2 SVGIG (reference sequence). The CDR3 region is CAWSGVYSYEQYF. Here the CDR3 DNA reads TGTGCCTGGAGTGGAGTTTACAGCTACGAGCAGTACTTC.

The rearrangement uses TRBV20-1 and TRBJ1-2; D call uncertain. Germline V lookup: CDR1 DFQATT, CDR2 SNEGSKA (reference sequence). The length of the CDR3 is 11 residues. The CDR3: CSFSLFPGYTF. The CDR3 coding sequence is TGCAGCTTTTCTTTATTCCCCGGCTACACCTTC.

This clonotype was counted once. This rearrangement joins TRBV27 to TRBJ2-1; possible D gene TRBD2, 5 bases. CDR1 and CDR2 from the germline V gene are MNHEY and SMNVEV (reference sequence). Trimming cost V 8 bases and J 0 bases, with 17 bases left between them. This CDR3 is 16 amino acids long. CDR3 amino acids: CASAAPGGSSYNEQFF. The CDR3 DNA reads TGTGCCAGCGCGGCCCCCGGAGGTAGCTCCTACAATGAGCAGTTCTTC.

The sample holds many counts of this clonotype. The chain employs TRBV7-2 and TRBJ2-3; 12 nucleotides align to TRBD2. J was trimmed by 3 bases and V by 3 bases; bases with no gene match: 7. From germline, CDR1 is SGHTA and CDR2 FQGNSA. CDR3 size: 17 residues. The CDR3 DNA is TGTGCCAGCAGCTTCCTGTCAACTAGCGGGGGGACAGATACGCAGTATTTT. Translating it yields CASSFLSTSGGTDTQYF. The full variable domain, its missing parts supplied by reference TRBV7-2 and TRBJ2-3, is GAGVSQSPSNKVTEKGKDVELRCDPISGHTALYWYRQSLGQGLEFLIYFQGNSAPDKSGLPSDRFSAERTGGSVSTLTIQRTQQEDSAVYLCASSFLSTSGGTDTQYFGPGTRLTVL.